These 3 T cell receptor beta chains originate from one sample sequenced in a study of cytomegalovirus exposure and HLA in healthy donors. The repertoire was sequenced with immunoSEQ multiplex PCR; TCRdb's copy has only in-frame clones and lacks some. Altogether 250,000 to 350,000 clones are present, around 90% being singletons, with the ten largest covering 0.9% to 1%. The sample comprised PBMCs. These receptors originate from a man aged 30 to 45 in good health and CMV-seronegative.

This chain connects TRBV5-4 to TRBJ2-7; TRBD1 might be the D (5 bases). Trimming left V 3 bases short and J 7 bases short, with 11 bases between. Looked up from germline, CDR1 is SGHNT and CDR2 is YYREEE (reference sequence). The CDR3 spans 12 residues. The CDR3 nucleotides read TGTGCCAGCAGCTCCCCTGACAGAGAGCAGTACTTC. This codes for CASSSPDREQYF.

The chain joins TRBV5-1 to TRBJ2-5, with D perhaps matching TRBD2 (5 bases). The CDR3 consists of 14 residues. Trimming removed 2 bases from V and 7 bases from J, with 15 bases in between. CDR1 SGHRS and CDR2 YFSETQ come from the germline V gene. CDR3 DNA: TGCGCCAGCAGCTTCCCTTCTTCGGCGGGGACCCAGTACTTC. It specifies CASSFPSSAGTQYF.

This clone appeared once. This CDR3 is CASSLAGLAGGYNEQFF. The CDR3 DNA is TGTGCCAGCAGCTTAGCAGGACTAGCGGGGGGGTACAATGAGCAGTTCTTC. The rearrangement links TRBV11-2 to TRBJ2-1, with 15 bases aligning to TRBD2. The CDR3 has 17 amino acids. With 1 base clipped from V and 4 bases from J, the junction kept 2 bases outside the gene matches. In germline, CDR1 is SGHAT, CDR2 FQNNGV.